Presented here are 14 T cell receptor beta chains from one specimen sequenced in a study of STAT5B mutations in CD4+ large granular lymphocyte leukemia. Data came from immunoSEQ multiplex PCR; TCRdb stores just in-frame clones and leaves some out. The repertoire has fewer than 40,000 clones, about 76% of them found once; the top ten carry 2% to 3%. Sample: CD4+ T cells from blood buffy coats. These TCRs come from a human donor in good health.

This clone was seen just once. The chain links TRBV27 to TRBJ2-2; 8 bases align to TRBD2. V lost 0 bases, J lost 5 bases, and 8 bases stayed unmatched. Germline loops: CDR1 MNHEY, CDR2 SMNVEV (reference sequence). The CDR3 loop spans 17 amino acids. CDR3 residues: CASSLSSGRGATGELFF. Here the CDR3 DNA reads TGTGCCAGCAGTTTATCGAGCGGGAGAGGGGCAACCGGGGAGCTGTTTTTT.

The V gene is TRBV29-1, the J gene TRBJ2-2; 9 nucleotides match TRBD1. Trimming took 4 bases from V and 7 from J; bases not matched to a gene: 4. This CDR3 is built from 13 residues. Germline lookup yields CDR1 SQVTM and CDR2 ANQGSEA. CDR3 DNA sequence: TGCAGCGTTGCTACAGGGGGCAGCGGGGAGCTGTTTTTT. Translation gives CSVATGGSGELFF.

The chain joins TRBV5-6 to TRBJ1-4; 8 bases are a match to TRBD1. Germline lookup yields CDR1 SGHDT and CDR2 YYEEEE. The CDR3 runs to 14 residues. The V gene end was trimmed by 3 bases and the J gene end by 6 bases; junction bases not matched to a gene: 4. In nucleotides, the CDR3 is TGTGCCAGCAGCTGGACAGGGAATTATGAAAAACTGTTTTTT. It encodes CASSWTGNYEKLFF.

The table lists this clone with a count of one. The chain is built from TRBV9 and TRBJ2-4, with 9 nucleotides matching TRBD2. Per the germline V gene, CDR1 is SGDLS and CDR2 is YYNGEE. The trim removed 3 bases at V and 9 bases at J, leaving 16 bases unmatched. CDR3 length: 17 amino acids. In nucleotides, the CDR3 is TGTGCCAGCAGCGCCCGACTAGCGGAGTCAACAGGCGTCATTCAGTACTTC. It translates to CASSARLAESTGVIQYF.

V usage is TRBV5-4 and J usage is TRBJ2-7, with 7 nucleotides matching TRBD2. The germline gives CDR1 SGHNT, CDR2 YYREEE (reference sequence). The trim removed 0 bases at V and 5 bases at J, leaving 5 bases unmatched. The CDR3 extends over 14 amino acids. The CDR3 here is CASSLVGRENEQYF. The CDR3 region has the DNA TGTGCCAGCAGCTTGGTCGGGCGGGAGAACGAGCAGTACTTC.

In DNA form, the CDR3 reads TGTGCCTGGGGACAGGGCCTTCATCAGCCCCAGCATTTT. Protein: CAWGQGLHQPQHF. The rearrangement joins TRBV30 to TRBJ1-5; 8 nucleotides line up with TRBD1. The CDR3 covers 13 residues. Germline CDR1 GTSNPN, CDR2 SVGIG (reference sequence). The ends lost 5 bases at V and 5 bases at J; junction bases unmatched: 5. Supplemented by reference TRBV30 and TRBJ1-5, the full variable domain reads SQTIHQWPATLVQPVGSPLSLECTVEGTSNPNLYWYRQAAGRGLQLLFYSVGIGQISSEVPQNLSASRPQDRQFILSSKKLLLSDSGFYLCAWGQGLHQPQHFGDGTRLSIL.

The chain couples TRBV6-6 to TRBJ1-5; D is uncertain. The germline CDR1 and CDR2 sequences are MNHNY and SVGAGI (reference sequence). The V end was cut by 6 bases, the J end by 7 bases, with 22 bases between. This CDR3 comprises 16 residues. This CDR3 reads CASSNLQRAIGQPQHF. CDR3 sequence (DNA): TGTGCCAGCAGCAATCTCCAACGCGCCATTGGCCAGCCCCAGCATTTT.

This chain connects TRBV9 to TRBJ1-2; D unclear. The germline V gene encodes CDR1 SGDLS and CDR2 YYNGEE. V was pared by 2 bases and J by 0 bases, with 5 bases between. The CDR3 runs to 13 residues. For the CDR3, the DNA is TGTGCCAGCAGCGTGGCTACTAACTATGGCTACACCTTC. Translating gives CASSVATNYGYTF.

CDR3 nucleotide sequence: TGTGCCAGTAGAACGGACAGGGGGCATTACGAGCAGTACTTC. Its translation: CASRTDRGHYEQYF. The V and J genes are TRBV19 and TRBJ2-7, with 11 bases identical to TRBD1. The CDR3 is made up of 14 amino acids. Losses at the gene ends were 6 bases for V and 4 bases for J; bases not matched to a gene: 5. Germline values: CDR1 LNHDA, CDR2 SQIVND (reference sequence). Supplemented by reference TRBV19 and TRBJ2-7, the full variable domain reads DGGITQSPKYLFRKEGQNVTLSCEQNLNHDAMYWYRQDPGQGLRLIYYSQIVNDFQKGDIAEGYSVSREKKESFPLTVTSAQKNPTAFYLCASRTDRGHYEQYFGPGTRLTVT.

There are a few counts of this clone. CDR3 in amino acids: CASSLEDSYEQYF. The CDR3 DNA reads as TGTGCCAGCAGCTTAGAAGACTCCTACGAGCAGTACTTC. J is TRBJ2-7 and V is TRBV7-6; no clear D gene. Germline values: CDR1 SGHVS, CDR2 FNYEAQ. This CDR3 spans 13 amino acids. Deletions cut 1 base from V and 0 bases from J, with 4 bases between.

In DNA form, the CDR3 reads TGTGCCAGCAGTGAAGCGCTTCGCGGTAGTCATCAGCCCCAGCATTTT. Residues: CASSEALRGSHQPQHF. The chain carries TRBV6-1 and TRBJ1-5; D uncertain. With 0 bases removed from V and 5 bases from J, the gap between germline ends came to 14 bases. This CDR3 region has 16 residues. Germline loops: CDR1 MNHNS, CDR2 SASEGT.

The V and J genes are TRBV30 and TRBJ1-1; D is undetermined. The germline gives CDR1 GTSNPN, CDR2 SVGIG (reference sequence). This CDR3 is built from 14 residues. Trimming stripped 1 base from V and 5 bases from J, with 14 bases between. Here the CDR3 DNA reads TGTGCCTGGAGTGATGGCCTGGAGCGGACTGAAGCTTTCTTT. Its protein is CAWSDGLERTEAFF.

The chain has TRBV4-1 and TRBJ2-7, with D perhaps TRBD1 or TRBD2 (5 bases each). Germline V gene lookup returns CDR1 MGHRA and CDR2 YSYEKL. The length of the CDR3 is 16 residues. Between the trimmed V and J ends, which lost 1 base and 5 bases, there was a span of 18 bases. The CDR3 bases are TGCGCCAGCAGCCAAGGGGACCGCTTCTCTTGGCACGAGCAGTACTTC. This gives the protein CASSQGDRFSWHEQYF.

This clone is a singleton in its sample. Written as DNA, the CDR3 is TGTGCCAGCTCAGAGGGCCCTAGCTCCTACAATGAGCAGTTCTTC. It is translated as CASSEGPSSYNEQFF. This chain connects TRBV18 to TRBJ2-1; the D gene is possibly TRBD2 (5 bases). The germline V and J ends were trimmed by 5 bases and 0 bases, with 11 bases remaining between them. CDR1 is KGHSH, CDR2 LQKENI, per germline. The CDR3 covers 15 residues.